A selection of T cell receptor beta chains follows, all from one sample in a study of PD-1 blockade in classical Hodgkin lymphoma. Only in-frame clones appear in the TCRdb table, and some are missing; sequencing was by immunoSEQ multiplex PCR. This table has about 11,000 clones, 60% to 80% appearing once. The sequencing used peripheral blood mononuclear cells (PBMCs), collected before the second cycle of nivolumab. The origin of the receptors is a human donor with classical Hodgkin lymphoma. Both conserved end residues are trimmed from each CDR3.

V gene	CDR3 length	J gene	CDR3 protein
TRBV28	13	TRBJ2-3	ASRRTGGVIDTQY
TRBV12-1	12	TRBJ1-2	ASSGTGSGYGYT
TRBV4-1	13	TRBJ1-1	ASSQDGAENTEAF
TRBV19	12	TRBJ1-2	ASSIIGRGSGYT
TRBV19	15	TRBJ1-1	ASRTYGTGLMNTEAF
TRBV11-2	16	TRBJ2-6	ASSTWADRQSRANVLT
TRBV5-1	13	TRBJ2-5	ASSKRGQTQETQY
TRBV2	16	TRBJ2-4	ASSEAQWLRVAKNIQY
TRBV19	9	TRBJ1-2	ASSAGQLYT
TRBV19	10	TRBJ1-5	ASSIQGSAQH
TRBV5-1	14	TRBJ2-1	ASSPQGLAGQNEQF
TRBV7-2	14	TRBJ2-1	ASSLGHPGLMGEQF
TRBV25-1	15	TRBJ2-3	ASSELTSGSSADTQY
TRBV4-1	12	TRBJ2-5	ASSHSGGFEAQY
TRBV5-4	13	TRBJ2-1	ASSTGQGPYNEQF
TRBV13	13	TRBJ2-7	ASSLGRLAPYEQY
TRBV6-1	11	TRBJ2-5	ASLRQTQETQY
TRBV6-1	11	TRBJ2-7	ASSILRDREAS
TRBV4-2	11	TRBJ2-7	ASSQDRADEQY
TRBV18	10	TRBJ2-7	ASSGQRAEQY
TRBV30	12	TRBJ1-5	AVSAWVSNQPQH
TRBV7-3	11	TRBJ2-2	ASSLNSAGELF
TRBV7-9	15	TRBJ2-3	ASSPPRRAGPTDTQY
TRBV9	11	TRBJ2-1	ASSVEGGFEQF
TRBV11-2	11	TRBJ2-7	ASSLAGRYEQY
TRBV7-9	13	TRBJ2-3	ASSLSSLSTDTQY
TRBV12-5	13	TRBJ1-1	ASGAYEGVGTEAF
TRBV11-2	14	TRBJ1-5	ASSLEASQGYQPQH
TRBV2	13	TRBJ2-1	ASSETRDPSTEQF
TRBV9	10	TRBJ2-3	ASSEMADTQY
TRBV27	20	TRBJ2-1	ASRKYQTGLAGGGTDYNEQF
TRBV10-3	13	TRBJ2-7	AISFKINQTCEQY
TRBV5-8	12	TRBJ1-5	ASSLGPRDQPQH
TRBV10-2	12	TRBJ2-7	ASRVRGSSYEQY
TRBV7-8	13	TRBJ2-5	ASSPGQGIQETQY
TRBV14	12	TRBJ2-1	ASSPGQGWNEQF
TRBV28	11	TRBJ2-7	ATRRGMLGEQY
TRBV25-1	10	TRBJ2-2	ASSQNTGELF
TRBV5-6	13	TRBJ2-6	ASSFQGPGANVLT
TRBV4-2	16	TRBJ1-2	ASSQKLMGVQSPYGYT
TRBV30	10	TRBJ1-1	AWGEWGTEAF
TRBV28	10	TRBJ2-5	ASRAGKETQY
TRBV19	17	TRBJ1-1	ASTLSVWGAGDPNTEAF
TRBV5-1	15	TRBJ2-3	ASSPGLAGRGTDTQY
TRBV7-2	13	TRBJ1-3	ASSNQKGAGNTIY
TRBV7-8	11	TRBJ1-1	ASSEDRRAEAF
TRBV5-1	14	TRBJ2-1	ASSLESSASYNEQF
TRBV18	13	TRBJ2-1	ASSLDQSSYNEQF
TRBV14	18	TRBJ2-7	ASSLRGTGMSSGSFYEQY
TRBV19	14	TRBJ2-3	ASSEVGLAGADTQY
TRBV27	14	TRBJ2-2	ASSPTSFRVTGELF
TRBV7-8	15	TRBJ1-4	ASSVDSGGATNEKLF
TRBV5-6	13	TRBJ2-1	ASSLPGANYNEQF
TRBV5-1	12	TRBJ2-7	ASSLEGTAYEQY